This T cell receptor (beta chain) was identified in a study of blood T cell repertoires in COVID-19 (dated by TCRdb to 2020 to 2022). Regarding the study in general: Samples covering the acute and convalescent phases of COVID-19 were provided by collaborators in the United States, Italy and Spain. Where HLA class I and class II types were available, the types were taken from metadata supplied by the sample provider, not from assay-based typing. The prospective study material was composed of cDNA or gDNA derived from T cells, B-cell-depleted T cells, or PBMCs. The samples were drawn from two sources: the first 160 participants of the ongoing ImmuneRACE study, and 1,000 to 1,500 subjects contributed by 6 global collaborators. The repertoires were made available in a free public database intended to serve as a resource for research on the immune response to SARS-CoV-2. The dataset comprised deeply sampled blood TCRbeta repertoires from subjects exposed to, actively infected with, or recovered from COVID-19. The sample metadata nearly always contained a de-identified subject ID, COVID-19 status, age in years and sex.

What the study reported, not specific to this receptor: The amount of clinical and demographic metadata varied by source and participant and was provided uncurated.

Each collaborating institution followed its own protocols to collect whole blood in K2EDTA tubes. For TCRbeta analysis, collaborators shipped samples in one of three forms: frozen whole blood, isolated PBMCs, or DNA extracted from either of those sample types. Details on this clone: Its specific antigen is unknown. Base qualities are not at hand, and no much larger clone is one base apart.

The immunoSEQ Assay, a bias-controlled multiplex PCR, was used to amplify TCRbeta CDR3 regions from genomic DNA. The published analysis was carried out like this. Within the assay, amplification of reference gene primers was used to estimate how many nucleated cells each sample contained. Sequence reads were collapsed and filtered to measure the absolute abundance of every unique TCRbeta CDR3 rearrangement. Productive Simpson clonality was computed per sample as the square root of Simpson's diversity index over productive rearrangements. Not all clones reach the TCRdb copy of this immuneACCESS table, which keeps in-frame sequences only. Checked studies attribute under half of the gap to unresolved V genes and leave the rest unexplained. V and J calls and clone size are copied from that table; D and trimming were computed from the DNA. In this sample the table shows 350,000 to 550,000 clones, 85% to 90% of which occur a single time. The biggest ten clones account for approximately 4.3% of the sample.

CDR1 is given as MNHEY and CDR2 as SMNVEV, both from the germline V gene (reference sequence). There are 14 amino acids in the CDR3, from cysteine to phenylalanine inclusive. Only the CDR3 region is kept as DNA, spanning 42 bases read in frame from base 1. From V the trimming removes 2 bases and from J it removes 9 bases, while the gene matches leave 0 bases of the junction unaccounted for. The sequence derives from a woman aged 25 to 39 with acute or convalescent COVID-19. The chain is assembled from TRBV27 and TRBJ1-6; 11 central bases correspond to TRBD1. The sample taken for sequencing was peripheral blood. The nucleotide sequence reads TGTGCCAGCAGTTTAGGGACAGGGGGTTCACCCCTCCACTTT. Its translation reads: CASSLGTGGSPLHF.